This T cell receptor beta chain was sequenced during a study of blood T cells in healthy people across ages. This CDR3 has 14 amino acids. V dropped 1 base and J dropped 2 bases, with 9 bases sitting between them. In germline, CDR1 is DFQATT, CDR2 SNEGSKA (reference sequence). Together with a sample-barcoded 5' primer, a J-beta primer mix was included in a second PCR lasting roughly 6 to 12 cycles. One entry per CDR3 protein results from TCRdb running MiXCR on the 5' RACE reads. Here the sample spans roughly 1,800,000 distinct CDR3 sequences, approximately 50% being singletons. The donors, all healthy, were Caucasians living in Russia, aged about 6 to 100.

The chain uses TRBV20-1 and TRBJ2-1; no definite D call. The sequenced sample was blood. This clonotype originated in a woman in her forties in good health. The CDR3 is CSARVIRTYNEQFF. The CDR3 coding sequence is TGCAGTGCTAGAGTAATCCGGACCTACAATGAGCAGTTCTTC.